This T cell receptor (beta chain) was identified in a study of CD4+ T cells in melanoma. There are a few counts of this clone. TCRdb's copy holds only in-frame clones and misses some; the assay was immunoSEQ multiplex PCR. The data show roughly 10,000 clones, approximately 68% seen once. Sequenced input: cells from a culture (not recorded whether cultured in vitro). The receptor comes from a human donor with melanoma.

CDR3 in DNA: TGCGCCAGCAGCTATGGGGCAGGTGAATCGCCCCAGCATTTT. It specifies CASSYGAGESPQHF. The V gene is TRBV5-1, the J gene TRBJ1-5; weak D call: TRBD1 (5 bases). The CDR3 sequence is 14 residues long. Per the germline V gene, CDR1 is SGHRS and CDR2 is YFSETQ. V was pared by 3 bases and J by 9 bases, with 16 bases between.